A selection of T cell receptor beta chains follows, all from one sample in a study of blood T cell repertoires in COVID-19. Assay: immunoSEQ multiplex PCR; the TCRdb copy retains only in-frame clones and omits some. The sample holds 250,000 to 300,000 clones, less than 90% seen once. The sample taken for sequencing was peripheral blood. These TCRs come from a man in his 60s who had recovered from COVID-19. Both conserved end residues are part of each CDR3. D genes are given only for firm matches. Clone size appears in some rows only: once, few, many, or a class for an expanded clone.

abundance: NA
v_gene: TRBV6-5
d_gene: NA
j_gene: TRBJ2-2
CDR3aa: CASSQNSVNTGELFF
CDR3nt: TGTGCCAGCTCTCAGAACAGTGTGAACACCGGGGAGCTGTTTTTT

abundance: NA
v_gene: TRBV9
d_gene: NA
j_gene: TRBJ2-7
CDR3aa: CASSVQGNEQYF
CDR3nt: TGTGCCAGCAGCGTACAGGGCAACGAGCAGTACTTC

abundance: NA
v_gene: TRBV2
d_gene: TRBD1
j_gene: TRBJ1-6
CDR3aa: CASTDRQTGSSYNSPLHF
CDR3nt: TGTGCCAGCACCGACCGACAGACAGGGAGCTCCTATAATTCACCCCTCCACTTT

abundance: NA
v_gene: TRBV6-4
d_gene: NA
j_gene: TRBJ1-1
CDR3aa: CASRDTTQGPNTEAFF
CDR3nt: TGTGCCAGCAGAGACACAACGCAGGGGCCGAACACTGAAGCTTTCTTT

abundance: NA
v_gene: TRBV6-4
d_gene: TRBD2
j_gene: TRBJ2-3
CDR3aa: CASSVERGSTDTQYF
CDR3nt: TGTGCCAGCAGCGTGGAGCGGGGTAGCACAGATACGCAGTATTTT

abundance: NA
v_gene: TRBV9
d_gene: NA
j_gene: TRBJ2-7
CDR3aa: CASSVGVGGEQYF
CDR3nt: TGTGCCAGCAGCGTAGGTGTGGGAGGTGAGCAGTACTTC

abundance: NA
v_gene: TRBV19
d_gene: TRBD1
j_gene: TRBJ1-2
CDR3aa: CASSVQGDYGYTF
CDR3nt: TGTGCCAGTAGTGTGCAGGGGGACTATGGCTACACCTTC

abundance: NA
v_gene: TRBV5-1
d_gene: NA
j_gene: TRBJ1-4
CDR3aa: CASSLTTGTAANEKLFF
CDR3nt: TGCGCCAGCAGCTTAACCACAGGGACCGCGGCTAATGAAAAACTGTTTTTT

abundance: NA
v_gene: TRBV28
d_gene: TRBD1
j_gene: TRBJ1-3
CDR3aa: CASSPGQGVSGNTIYF
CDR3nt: TGTGCCAGCAGTCCGGGACAGGGGGTCAGTGGAAACACCATATATTTT

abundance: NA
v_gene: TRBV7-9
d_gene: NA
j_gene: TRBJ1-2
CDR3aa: CASTRHGADYGYTF
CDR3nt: TGTGCCAGCACCCGGCATGGGGCAGACTATGGCTACACCTTC

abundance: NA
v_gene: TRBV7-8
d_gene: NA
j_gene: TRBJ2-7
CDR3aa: CASSLASSGPLYEQYF
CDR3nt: TGTGCCAGCAGCTTAGCTTCATCAGGGCCCCTATACGAGCAGTACTTC

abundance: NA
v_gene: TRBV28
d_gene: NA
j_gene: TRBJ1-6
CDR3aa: CASSLPDSPLHF
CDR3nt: TGTGCCAGCAGTTTACCTGATTCACCCCTCCACTTT

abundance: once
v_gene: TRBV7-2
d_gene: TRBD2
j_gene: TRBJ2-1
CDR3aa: CASSFLAGDEQFF
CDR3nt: TGTGCCAGCAGCTTTCTAGCGGGGGATGAGCAGTTCTTC

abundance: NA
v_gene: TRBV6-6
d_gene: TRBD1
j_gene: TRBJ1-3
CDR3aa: CASSLDRENTIYF
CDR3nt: TGTGCCAGCAGTCTCGACAGGGAAAACACCATATATTTT

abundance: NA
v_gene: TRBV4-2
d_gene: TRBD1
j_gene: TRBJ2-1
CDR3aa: CASSQDRGSYNEQFF
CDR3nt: TGTGCCAGCAGCCAAGACAGGGGGTCCTACAATGAGCAGTTCTTC

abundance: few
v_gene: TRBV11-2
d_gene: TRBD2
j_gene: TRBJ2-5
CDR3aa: CASSLDAVLAGEETQYF
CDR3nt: TGTGCCAGCAGCTTAGATGCAGTACTAGCGGGGGAAGAGACCCAGTACTTC

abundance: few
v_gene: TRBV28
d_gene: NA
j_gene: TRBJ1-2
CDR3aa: CASSLPRGGRNGYTF
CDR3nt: TGTGCCAGCAGTTTACCCCGGGGGGGGCGGAATGGCTACACCTTC

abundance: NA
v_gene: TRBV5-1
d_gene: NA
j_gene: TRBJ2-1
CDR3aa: CASRTLAYEQFF
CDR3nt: TGCGCCAGCAGAACGCTAGCGTATGAGCAGTTCTTC

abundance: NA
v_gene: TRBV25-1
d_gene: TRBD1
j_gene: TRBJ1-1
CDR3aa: CASSATGQGVSATEAFF
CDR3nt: TGTGCCAGCAGTGCAACAGGACAGGGGGTTAGCGCAACTGAAGCTTTCTTT

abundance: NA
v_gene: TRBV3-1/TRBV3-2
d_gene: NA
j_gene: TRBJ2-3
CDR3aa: CASSQARSVTQYF
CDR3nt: TGTGCCAGCAGCCAAGCGCGGAGCGTTACGCAGTATTTT

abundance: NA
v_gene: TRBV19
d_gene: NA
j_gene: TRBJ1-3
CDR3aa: CATLQSEGSPISGNTIYF
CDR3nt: TGTGCCACCCTCCAGTCGGAGGGCAGCCCCATCTCTGGAAACACCATATATTTT

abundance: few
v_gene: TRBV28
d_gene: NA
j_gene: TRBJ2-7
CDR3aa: CASSWGDYEQYF
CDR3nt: TGTGCCAGCAGTTGGGGGGACTACGAGCAGTACTTC

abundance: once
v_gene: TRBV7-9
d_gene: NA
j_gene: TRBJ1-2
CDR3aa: CASSLVARVDTRFYGYTF
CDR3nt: TGTGCCAGCAGCTTAGTAGCTCGTGTGGACACTCGATTCTATGGCTACACCTTC

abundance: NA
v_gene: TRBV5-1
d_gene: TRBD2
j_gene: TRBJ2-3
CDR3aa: CASSLAQAGLSGGTQYF
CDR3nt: TGCGCCAGCAGCTTGGCCCAGGCGGGGCTGAGCGGGGGTACGCAGTATTTT